This T cell receptor beta chain emerged from a study of blood T cells in healthy people across ages (dated by TCRdb to 2014 to 2015). The study in broad terms: In model experiments, template switching captured roughly one uniquely barcoded TCR beta cDNA molecule for every two T cells. To track age-related changes in TCR beta repertoire diversity, the study relied on deep sequencing normalized with unique cDNA molecular identifiers. Four age groups were formed from the donors: young (average approximately 16 years), middle-aged (around 40), aged (about 68) and long-lived (more than 75). To avoid experimental bias, donors of different ages were randomly spread across the sequencing lanes. Two additional independent replicas of 1 million unique cDNA reads from the same blood draw were analyzed for two donors (one aged 18 to 29 and one aged 80 or older).

The donors were about 40 Caucasian individuals from Russia, aged roughly 6 to 100 years, who were systemically healthy. Each donor gave 8.5 to 10 milliliters of peripheral blood, collected into EDTA-treated Vacutainer tubes. Ficoll-Paque density-gradient centrifugation was used to isolate PBMCs, with at least 6 million per sample. Total RNA, at least 5.5 micrograms per sample, was extracted from PBMCs with Trizol reagent. For every donor, flow cytometry on a PBMC aliquot measured the percentage of naive CD45RAhigh/CD27high T cells. The CDR3 spans 14 residues, from the cysteine through the phenylalanine. The sequence is cut down to CDR3 DNA, 42 bases in frame from base 1. The germline V end is reduced by 2 bases and the J end by 6 bases; junction bases left unmatched: 4. Sequences MNHEY (CDR1) and SVGAGI (CDR2) are obtained from the germline V gene. Receptor amplification or capture employed 5' RACE. Sequencing took place on an Illumina HiSeq 2500. A second PCR of roughly 7 to 11 cycles was performed with a sample-barcoded 5' primer and a J-beta primer mix. Each TCR beta cDNA molecule received a unique molecular identifier from a template-switch 5' adaptor carrying 12 random nucleotides. Each sample yielded at least 3 million CDR3-containing paired-end reads. First-strand cDNA synthesis was performed from all RNA using the Mint cDNA synthesis kit, with priming by a TRBC-specific oligonucleotide. Following uracil-DNA glycosylase treatment, a first 18-cycle PCR with universal primers M1SS and BC2_uni_R was performed on all cDNA. The study's own analysis went as follows. For normalization, 1 million high-quality reads, each with a distinct molecular identifier, were randomly selected from each sample. Reads sharing molecular identifiers were discarded rather than binned into consensus sequences. MiTCR, set to a Q25 quality threshold and the strictest error-elimination algorithm, was used for CDR3 identification, clonotype clustering and error correction. A nonparametric unseen species model with Euler transformation was used to estimate a lower bound on total TCR beta diversity. TCRdb reprocessing: public reads trimmed at Q25 with fastp, clones called with MiXCR, in-frame beta chains kept. Rows with one shared CDR3 protein collapse into an entry with the most common genes and DNA. These V and J calls originate from TCRdb's pipeline instead of the authors' own analysis. In this sample the table shows roughly 800,000 distinct CDR3 sequences, 58% of which occur a single time. The top ten constitute 22% of the sample.

As for this clonotype: Its antigen remains unidentified. The sample holds no much larger clone one base away, and base qualities are not on file.

Points the paper makes about the study in general: Since profiling was done on bulk unsorted PBMCs, naive and antigen-experienced compartments could not be conclusively compared. Total diversity estimates from one million sequenced T cells were considered lower bounds and underestimates. Observed TCR beta diversity correlated strongly with the percentage of naive T cells measured by flow cytometry. Compared with the aged group, more naive CD4+ T cells, fewer expanded clones and increased TCR diversity were shown by the long-lived group, suggesting age selection. The CMV infection status of donors was not known, potentially confounding age-related changes in expanded clonotypes. Observed TCR beta diversity per million T cells fell roughly linearly with age, and a significant reduction was already apparent by age roughly 41.

The chain is assembled from TRBV6-5 and TRBJ2-1; TRBD1 agrees with 7 junctional bases. The clonotype comes from a man between 25 and 39 years old in good health. The sample taken for sequencing was blood. The DNA is as follows: TGTGCCAGCAGTTACAAGACAGGGTCCAATGAGCAGTTCTTC. Its product reads: CASSYKTGSNEQFF.